This T cell receptor (beta chain) was identified in a study of T cell responses to AZD1222 COVID-19 vaccine. General study findings and limits: Receipt of two AZD1222 doses was followed by a rise in Spike-specific TCR breadth and depth. White British ancestry dominated among donors, who included more females, and clonal diversity was possibly underestimated. Baseline seropositivity occurred in only a handful of AZD1222 recipients.

V lost 0 bases, J lost 7 bases, and 11 bases stayed unmatched. The CDR3 has 16 amino acids. The germline CDR1 and CDR2 sequences are MNHEY and SMNVEV (reference sequence). This clone was detected only a few times. Its antigen remains unidentified. The assay was immunoSEQ multiplex PCR, and TCRdb's table has in-frame clones only and misses some. The sample contains approximately 220,000 clones, 85% to 95% of which appear only once. The rearrangement uses TRBV27 and TRBJ1-1; 7 bases fit TRBD1. This material consisted of peripheral blood, taken on day 0 of MenACWY control vaccination. The sequence was obtained from an adult in good health. CDR3 DNA: TGTGCCAGCAGTTTATCCCGCAGGGGGACGTTTGGTGAAGCTTTCTTT. Translating it yields CASSLSRRGTFGEAFF.